These 24 T cell receptor beta chains came from one sample sequenced in a study of T cell clusters in autoimmune cytopenias. One tube held mixed TRB-A and TRB-B primer pools for touch-down PCR. TCRdb reanalyzed the multiplex PCR reads, giving one entry per CDR3 protein sequence and no DNA. This sample's table has about 7,800 distinct CDR3 sequences. TRB was amplified from roughly 250 ng of peripheral blood genomic DNA per sample. Specimen: peripheral blood. The source is a human donor with an autoimmune cytopenia or autoimmune hepatitis (not recorded which).

This clonotype is identified as medium-sized from frequency. The chain recombines TRBV20-1 with TRBJ2-7; TCRdb lists TRBD1, though no DNA is available to test this call. The CDR3 is 13 residues long. Germline V gene sequence: CDR1 DFQATT, CDR2 SNEGSKA (reference sequence). CDR3 sequence reads: CSGGGQGIWEQYF.

The chain combines TRBV20-1 with TRBJ2-1. This CDR3 region has 11 residues. Germline V gene lookup returns CDR1 DFQATT and CDR2 SNEGSKA (reference sequence). CDR3 sequence reads: CSARGHNEQFF.

This clonotype is classed as medium-sized by frequency. The genes are TRBV29-1 and TRBJ2-2; as DNA is missing, the TRBD1 call by TCRdb cannot be tested. Germline V lookup: CDR1 SQVTM, CDR2 ANQGSEA. The CDR3 extends over 16 amino acids. This CDR3 reads CSAERRGAANTGELFF.

The V gene is TRBV5-1, the J gene TRBJ2-5; TCRdb reports TRBD1, a call that lacks DNA to check it against. The germline V gene has CDR1 SGHRS and CDR2 YFSETQ. There are 14 residues in the CDR3. The CDR3 is CASSLRGAGETQYF.

According to its frequency, this clonotype is medium-sized (0.01 to 0.1%). The V gene is TRBV20-1, the J gene TRBJ1-1; with no DNA, the TCRdb D assignment of TRBD1 cannot be verified. Germline values: CDR1 DFQATT, CDR2 SNEGSKA (reference sequence). The CDR3 extends over 13 amino acids. The CDR3 sequence is CSADRGRDTEAFF.

This clonotype is deemed medium-sized by its frequency. The V gene is TRBV7-9, the J gene TRBJ1-4; with no DNA, the TCRdb D assignment of TRBD1 cannot be verified. Germline CDR1 SEHNR, CDR2 FQNEAQ (reference sequence). The CDR3 contains 14 residues. The CDR3 loop is CASSWTGEGEKLFF.

By frequency, this clonotype registers medium-sized. The CDR3 here is CASSTTGYMNTEAFF. The genes are TRBV27 and TRBJ1-1. This CDR3 contains 15 residues. Germline V gene data show CDR1 as MNHEY and CDR2 as SMNVEV (reference sequence).

The genes are TRBV28 and TRBJ2-7. Germline V lookup: CDR1 MDHEN, CDR2 SYDVKM. CDR3 size: 16 residues. CDR3 region: CASSSFTTGSGYEQYF. Supplemented by reference TRBV28 and TRBJ2-7, the full variable domain reads DVKVTQSSRYLVKRTGEKVFLECVQDMDHENMFWYRQDPGLGLRLIYFSYDVKMKEKGDIPEGYSVSREKKERFSLILESASTNQTSMYLCASSSFTTGSGYEQYFGPGTRLTVT.

Frequency places this clonotype as medium-sized. CDR3 amino acids: CAWSTVSTDTQYF. This rearrangement joins TRBV30 to TRBJ2-3. CDR3 length: 13 amino acids. Germline lookup yields CDR1 GTSNPN and CDR2 SVGIG (reference sequence). Full variable domain (remainder filled in from reference TRBV30 and TRBJ2-3): SQTIHQWPATLVQPVGSPLSLECTVEGTSNPNLYWYRQAAGRGLQLLFYSVGIGQISSEVPQNLSASRPQDRQFILSSKKLLLSDSGFYLCAWSTVSTDTQYFGPGTRLTVL.

This clonotype counts as medium-sized by frequency. This chain's CDR3 is CSAGRDRSSYEQYF. The V call is TRBV20-1, the J call TRBJ2-7; TCRdb picks TRBD1, but there is no DNA to check that call. The CDR3 has 14 amino acids. CDR1 DFQATT and CDR2 SNEGSKA come from the germline V gene (reference sequence).

The V and J genes are TRBV10-3 and TRBJ2-2; TCRdb's D call of TRBD2 is untestable without DNA. Germline V gene lookup returns CDR1 ENHRY and CDR2 SYGVKD. The CDR3 covers 17 residues. The CDR3 sequence: CAIMVTSGTRDTGELFF.

Considering frequency, this clonotype is medium-sized. This chain joins TRBV18 and TRBJ1-2. The germline CDR1 and CDR2 sequences are KGHSH and LQKENI. This CDR3 is 15 amino acids long. CDR3 protein: CASSLEDGANYGYTF.

By frequency, this clonotype is medium-sized. The J gene is TRBJ2-7, the V gene TRBV6-1; the D call of TRBD2 rests on TCRdb alone, since no DNA is present to check it. Germline V lookup: CDR1 MNHNS, CDR2 SASEGT. The CDR3 covers 16 residues. This CDR3 reads CASSASLAGGPYEQYF.

This chain connects TRBV11-3 to TRBJ2-3; TCRdb's assignment of TRBD2 cannot be checked, as there is no DNA. The CDR3 loop spans 14 amino acids. The V gene's germline CDR1 is SGHNT and CDR2 YENEEA. The CDR3 region is CASSSWRAPDTQYF. Full variable domain (rest looked up from reference TRBV11-3 and TRBJ2-3): EAGVVQSPRYKIIEKKQPVAFWCNPISGHNTLYWYLQNLGQGPELLIRYENEEAVDDSQLPKDRFSAERLKGVDSTLKIQPAELGDSAVYLCASSSWRAPDTQYFGPGTRLTVL.

V usage is TRBV4-3 and J usage is TRBJ1-2; lacking DNA, the TRBD1 call made by TCRdb goes unchecked. Per the germline V gene, CDR1 is LGHNA and CDR2 is YSLEER. The CDR3 is made up of 16 amino acids. The CDR3 is CASSHPPGQGPPGYTF.

The J gene is TRBJ2-5, the V gene TRBV29-1; TCRdb picks TRBD2, but there is no DNA to check that call. There are 15 residues in the CDR3. Germline V gene sequence: CDR1 SQVTM, CDR2 ANQGSEA. CDR3 residues: CSVPRLAGGVETQYF.

This chain joins TRBV10-3 and TRBJ2-5; as DNA is missing, the TRBD1 call by TCRdb cannot be tested. This CDR3 region has 19 residues. The germline V gene has CDR1 ENHRY and CDR2 SYGVKD. The CDR3 loop reads CAISETPPPTRGSGETQYF.

Considering frequency, this clonotype is medium-sized. The chain employs TRBV6-5 and TRBJ2-3; no DNA is available, so the TRBD1 call from TCRdb remains unchecked. Germline loops: CDR1 MNHEY, CDR2 SVGAGI. The CDR3 has 13 residues. The chain's CDR3 is CATQGTVFDTQYF.

This clonotype ranks as medium-sized (0.01 to 0.1%) in terms of frequency. The chain recombines TRBV19 with TRBJ1-5. Per the germline V gene, CDR1 is LNHDA and CDR2 is SQIVND (reference sequence). This CDR3 has 15 amino acids. CDR3: CASSIKPSSNQPQHF.

The rearrangement links TRBV20-1 to TRBJ2-5. From germline, CDR1 is DFQATT and CDR2 SNEGSKA (reference sequence). The CDR3 spans 13 residues. The CDR3: CSARDTIQETQYF.

The chain is built from TRBV6-5 and TRBJ2-5; the TCRdb D gene call, TRBD1, has no DNA to confirm it. The germline V gene has CDR1 MNHEY and CDR2 SVGAGI. The CDR3 contains 15 residues. The CDR3 sequence is CASSYWTGGEETQYF.

The V and J genes are TRBV12-3 or TRBV12-4 and TRBJ2-6. CDR3 length: 13 residues. CDR3 residues: CASSTPGANVLTF.

The V call is TRBV5-6, the J call TRBJ2-3. Germline CDR1 is SGHDT and CDR2 is YYEEEE. This CDR3 is built from 15 residues. The CDR3 region is CASSLGRTSGDTQYF.

V usage is TRBV11-2 and J usage is TRBJ2-1; TCRdb selects TRBD1, and the lack of DNA leaves this call unchecked. Germline CDR1 and CDR2: SGHAT and FQNNGV. The CDR3 totals 16 residues. This CDR3 is CASSSGGGTHPGEQFF.